A selection of T cell receptor beta chains follows, all from one sample in a study of T cells expressing NK-cell markers. TCRdb re-called the 5' RACE reads, yielding one record per CDR3 amino acid sequence without DNA. The specimen's table records 500,000 to 700,000 distinct CDR3 sequences. Sample: blood T cells: a sorted CD56 or NKG2C T cell subset, CD4+ or CD8+ T cells, or bulk PBMC T cells (not recorded which). These receptors all stem from a man aged 18-30 years in good health. The CDR3 runs from the conserved cysteine through the conserved F or W.

CASTETGLNYEQYF	TRBV5-1	TRBJ2-7
CSARNKTGLTNTGELFF	TRBV20-1	TRBJ2-2
CSATVWGFSTDTQYF	TRBV20-1	TRBJ2-3
CASSLVGNSYEQYF	TRBV12-3/TRBV12-4	TRBJ2-7
CASSPDRGFNEQFF	TRBV4-3	TRBJ2-1
CASSLRQGVKETQYF	TRBV12-3/TRBV12-4	TRBJ2-5
CASSNTAGETQYF	TRBV6-6	TRBJ2-5
CASSPLYTGTEAFF	TRBV3-1	TRBJ1-1
CSVRGLAGSQETQYF	TRBV29-1	TRBJ2-5
CASSIGFRRGSRYEETQYF	TRBV19	TRBJ2-5
CASSQPRGSGTGELFF	TRBV4-2	TRBJ2-2
CASSQDLGEETQYF	TRBV12-3/TRBV12-4	TRBJ2-5
CASNFRGGGENTEAFF	TRBV12-3/TRBV12-4	TRBJ1-1
CASSYFPSDRGETQYF	TRBV6-5	TRBJ2-5
CASSKSGLANTYNEQFF	TRBV12-3/TRBV12-4	TRBJ2-1
CASSEGGSAYNEQFF	TRBV25-1	TRBJ2-1
CASSLQGAYNEQFF	TRBV5-1	TRBJ2-1